The next 20 T cell receptor beta chains were all read from a single sample in a study of blood T cell repertoires in COVID-19 (dated by TCRdb to about 2020). Library method: the immunoSEQ multiplex PCR assay. What TCRdb holds here is the immuneACCESS table cut down to in-frame rearrangements. Part of the clones is not present; checked against another copy, under half of the missing clones reflect an unresolved V gene, and the others are unexplained. The sample records 160,000 or so clones, about 85% of which are singletons. Together, the top ten hold more than 1% of the sample. Sequenced: peripheral blood. The receptor source for this set is a man aged 40-50 years with acute or convalescent COVID-19.

The J gene is TRBJ2-5, the V gene TRBV27; possibly TRBD2 for D (8 bases). The V gene's germline CDR1 is MNHEY and CDR2 SMNVEV (reference sequence). Trimming removed 4 bases from V and 5 bases from J, with 20 bases in between. This CDR3 is built from 16 residues. CDR3 region: CASSSFAGGRGETQYF. The CDR3 nucleotides read TGTGCCAGCAGTTCCTTTGCGGGGGGCAGGGGGGAGACCCAGTACTTC.

Only one count was recorded for this clone. The V gene is TRBV6-6, the J gene TRBJ2-7; TRBD2 is a possible D gene (5 bases). Germline CDR1 and CDR2: MNHNY and SVGAGI (reference sequence). CDR3 length: 14 amino acids. Trimming removed 2 bases at V and 6 bases at J, with 14 bases between. DNA for the CDR3: TGTGCCAGCAGTTACCTAGAGGGATCCGGCGAGCAGTACTTC. Encoded protein: CASSYLEGSGEQYF.

The rearrangement uses TRBV3-1 (or the pseudogene TRBV3-2) and TRBJ2-5; 11 bases map to TRBD2. This CDR3 is built from 16 residues. V trimming: 2 bases; J trimming: 5 bases; junction bases outside the gene matches: 7. Germline values: CDR1 LGHDT, CDR2 YNNKEL (reference sequence). The CDR3 region is CASSQLAGGPRETQYF. Written as DNA, the CDR3 is TGTGCCAGCAGCCAACTAGCGGGGGGACCCCGGGAGACCCAGTACTTC.

The rearrangement joins TRBV19 to TRBJ2-3; TRBD2 matches at 14 bases. J gave up 0 bases and V 5 bases, and 7 bases lay outside the gene matches. The CDR3 covers 18 residues. CDR1 and CDR2 from the germline V gene are LNHDA and SQIVND (reference sequence). The DNA of the CDR3 is TGTGCCAGTAGTCCCGGACTAGCGGGGGGCGTTAGCACAGATACGCAGTATTTT. Encoded protein: CASSPGLAGGVSTDTQYF.

This clone has just one count. V and J are TRBV6-5 and TRBJ2-1, with D perhaps TRBD2 (5 bases). Germline V CDR1 and CDR2: MNHEY, SVGAGI. V shed 2 bases and J shed 6 bases, with 17 bases lying between them. The CDR3 covers 16 residues. This CDR3 is CASSYNGARAGNEQFF. The CDR3 DNA follows: TGTGCCAGCAGTTACAATGGAGCGCGGGCCGGCAATGAGCAGTTCTTC.

The rearrangement joins TRBV19 to TRBJ1-3, with D tentatively TRBD1 (6 bases). The CDR3 has 14 residues. V was cut by 10 bases and J by 4 bases, with 17 bases left in between. Per germline, CDR1 LNHDA and CDR2 SQIVND (reference sequence). CDR3 nucleotides: TGTGCCACCGGACAGTCAGCTTTGGGAAACACCATATATTTT. The encoded protein is CATGQSALGNTIYF.

The V and J genes are TRBV4-2 and TRBJ1-6; D unresolved. Looked up from germline, CDR1 is LGHNA and CDR2 is YNFKEQ. CDR3 length equals 14 residues. Trimming stripped 1 base from V and 5 bases from J, with 6 bases between. CDR3 bases: TGTGCCAGCAGCCAAGGAGGAGATAATTCACCCCTCCACTTT. Translation: CASSQGGDNSPLHF.

Notes on this clone: The sample contains more than one DNA sequence encoding this CDR3. This rearrangement joins TRBV6-5 to TRBJ1-1, with D hard to call. The germline gives CDR1 MNHEY, CDR2 SVGAGI. V was trimmed by 5 bases and J by 1 base, leaving 2 bases between them. The CDR3 contains 11 residues. CDR3 amino acids: CASSRNTEAFF. The CDR3 DNA sequence: TGTGCCAGCAGTCGGAACACTGAAGCTTTCTTT.

V usage is TRBV5-1 and J usage is TRBJ1-2, with 8 nucleotides matching TRBD1. The germline CDR1 and CDR2 sequences are SGHRS and YFSETQ. V trimming: 5 bases; J trimming: 8 bases; junction bases outside the gene matches: 11. The CDR3 length is 14 residues. CDR3 sequence reads: CASSQDRAGAGYTF. CDR3 in DNA: TGCGCCAGCAGTCAGGACAGGGCTGGAGCGGGCTACACCTTC.

This chain connects TRBV3-1 (or the pseudogene TRBV3-2) to TRBJ2-6, with a possible D match to TRBD1 (6 bases). V lost 4 bases to trimming and J lost 0 bases, with 13 bases between them. The CDR3 is 17 amino acids. Germline V CDR1 and CDR2: LGHDT, YNNKEL (reference sequence). CDR3 loop: CASSPPGDTSGANVLTF. CDR3 nucleotides: TGTGCCAGCAGCCCCCCAGGGGACACCTCTGGGGCCAACGTCCTGACTTTC.

This clone was seen once. This sequence joins TRBV7-2 and TRBJ2-1, with D possibly matching TRBD1 (5 bases). Per germline, CDR1 SGHTA and CDR2 FQGNSA. The germline V and J ends were trimmed by 5 bases and 3 bases, with 14 bases remaining between them. This CDR3 is built from 15 residues. The CDR3 here is CASSPRARGYNEQFF. In DNA form, the CDR3 reads TGTGCCAGCAGCCCCCGGGCTAGGGGCTACAATGAGCAGTTCTTC. The full variable domain, with the rest looked up from reference TRBV7-2 and TRBJ2-1, is GAGVSQSPSNKVTEKGKDVELRCDPISGHTALYWYRQSLGQGLEFLIYFQGNSAPDKSGLPSDRFSAERTGGSVSTLTIQRTQQEDSAVYLCASSPRARGYNEQFFGPGTRLTVL.

This chain connects TRBV11-2 to TRBJ2-7, with 8 nucleotides matching TRBD1. V gave up 2 bases and J gave up 5 bases; unmatched junction bases: 8. The CDR3 sequence is 15 residues long. From germline, CDR1 is SGHAT and CDR2 FQNNGV. The CDR3 sequence: CASSLQSRGLHEQYF. DNA for the CDR3: TGTGCCAGCAGCTTACAGTCCAGGGGGCTACACGAGCAGTACTTC.

This chain connects TRBV27 to TRBJ1-1; the D is unclear. The CDR3 has 14 residues. In germline, CDR1 is MNHEY, CDR2 SMNVEV (reference sequence). Trimming cost V 8 bases and J 5 bases, with 18 bases left between them. CDR3 loop: CASFKTSGGTEAFF. CDR3 DNA: TGTGCCAGCTTCAAGACCTCTGGAGGGACTGAAGCTTTCTTT.

V usage is TRBV7-2 and J usage is TRBJ2-3, with D possibly TRBD1 on 6 matching bases. V was cut by 5 bases and J by 6 bases, with 21 bases left in between. The CDR3 has 16 residues. Germline CDR1 and CDR2: SGHTA and FQGNSA. The CDR3 loop reads CASSARQGGVRDTQYF. The CDR3 DNA reads as TGTGCCAGCAGCGCACGCCAAGGGGGAGTTCGGGATACGCAGTATTTT.

The chain recombines TRBV18 with TRBJ2-7, with D perhaps TRBD2 (6 bases). This CDR3 is 13 amino acids long. V dropped 4 bases and J dropped 4 bases, with 11 bases sitting between them. The V gene's germline CDR1 is KGHSH and CDR2 LQKENI. DNA of the CDR3: TGTGCCAGCTCACAGACTAGTAGTTACGAGCAGTACTTC. Protein: CASSQTSSYEQYF.

V is TRBV11-3 and J is TRBJ2-7, with TRBD1 as a possible D gene (6 bases). V gave up 5 bases and J gave up 5 bases, with 19 bases separating them. The CDR3 sequence is 15 residues long. Germline-derived CDR1 and CDR2 are SGHNT and YENEEA. The CDR3 nucleotides read TGTGCCAGCAGCCCCTCGACAGGCTTCAAGGACGAGCAGTACTTC. As protein: CASSPSTGFKDEQYF.

This sequence joins TRBV6-5 and TRBJ2-1; TRBD2 matches 8 bases. The CDR3 loop spans 14 amino acids. Germline loops: CDR1 MNHEY, CDR2 SVGAGI. J was trimmed by 7 bases and V by 7 bases; bases with no gene match: 9. The CDR3 here is CASIRGGVVNEQFF. The CDR3 nucleotides read TGTGCCAGCATTCGGGGGGGGGTGGTGAATGAGCAGTTCTTC.

The chain carries TRBV9 and TRBJ1-1; 12 nucleotides agree with TRBD1. V trimming: 3 bases; J trimming: 3 bases; junction bases outside the gene matches: 6. This CDR3 has 16 amino acids. Germline V gene data show CDR1 as SGDLS and CDR2 as YYNGEE. CDR3 residues: CASSAGTGGADTEAFF. The DNA of the CDR3 is TGTGCCAGCAGCGCCGGGACAGGGGGCGCTGACACTGAAGCTTTCTTT.

The chain carries TRBV9 and TRBJ1-1; 8 nucleotides match TRBD1. This CDR3 region has 12 residues. The junction had 7 bases not matched to a gene; V was cut back by 3 bases and J by 12 bases. Germline loops: CDR1 SGDLS, CDR2 YYNGEE. CDR3 in DNA: TGTGCCAGCAGCGCCCTAACAGGGGGACCTTTCTTT. It codes for CASSALTGGPFF.

V and J are TRBV19 and TRBJ2-7; 8 bases fit TRBD1. CDR1 LNHDA and CDR2 SQIVND come from the germline V gene (reference sequence). The J segment lost 2 bases and the V segment lost 4 bases, leaving 7 bases of the junction unmatched. This CDR3 contains 15 residues. CDR3 amino acids: CASSRSTTGAYEQYF. The CDR3 DNA sequence: TGTGCCAGTAGTAGATCAACGACAGGGGCCTACGAGCAGTACTTC.